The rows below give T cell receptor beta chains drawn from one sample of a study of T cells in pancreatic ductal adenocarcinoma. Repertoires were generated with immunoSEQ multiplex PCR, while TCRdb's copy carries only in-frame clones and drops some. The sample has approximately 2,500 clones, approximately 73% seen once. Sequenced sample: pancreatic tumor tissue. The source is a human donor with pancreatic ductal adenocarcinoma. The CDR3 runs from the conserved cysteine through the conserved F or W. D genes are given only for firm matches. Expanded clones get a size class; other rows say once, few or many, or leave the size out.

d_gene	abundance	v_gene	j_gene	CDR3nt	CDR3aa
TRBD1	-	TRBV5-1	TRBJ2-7	TGCGCCAGCAGATACGGACAGGGAAACGAGCAGTACTTC	CASRYGQGNEQYF
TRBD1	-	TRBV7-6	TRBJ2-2	TGTGCCAGCAGCTTAGTTGCCAGGGGGTCTGCGAACACCGGGGAGCTGTTTTTT	CASSLVARGSANTGELFF
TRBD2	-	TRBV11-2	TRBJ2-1	TGTGCCAGCAGTCCCGGACTAGCGGGAGGGAATGAGCAGTTCTTC	CASSPGLAGGNEQFF
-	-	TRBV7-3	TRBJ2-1	TGTGCCAGCAGCCGAGCAGTAGGAGACGGTGAGCAGTTCTTC	CASSRAVGDGEQFF
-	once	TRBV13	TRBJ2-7	TGTGCCAGCAGCGCGGACAACTACGAGCAGTACTTC	CASSADNYEQYF
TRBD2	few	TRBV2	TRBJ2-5	TGTGCCAGCAGTGGCCCTAGCGGCGGCCAAGAGACCCAGTACTTC	CASSGPSGGQETQYF
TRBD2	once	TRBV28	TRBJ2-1	TGTGCCAGCAGCTCTATAGCGGGAACCCTTAACAATGAGCAGTTCTTC	CASSSIAGTLNNEQFF
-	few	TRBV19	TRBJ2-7	TGTGCCAGTAGTGTGCCTGGGGAGTACGAGCAGTACTTC	CASSVPGEYEQYF
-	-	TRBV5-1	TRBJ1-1	TGCGCCAGCAGCTTGGTTGGGGGGGCGCTGCACACTGAAGCTTTCTTT	CASSLVGGALHTEAFF
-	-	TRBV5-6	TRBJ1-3	TGTGCCAGCAGTCGGGAGGAATGGATTTCTGGAAACACCATATATTTT	CASSREEWISGNTIYF
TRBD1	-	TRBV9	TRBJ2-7	TGTGCCAGCAGCTTGACAGGGGGCGACCAGCAGTACTTC	CASSLTGGDQQYF
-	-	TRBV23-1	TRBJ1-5	TGCGCCAGCAGTCAATCAGGGATATGCAATCAGCCCCAGCATTTT	CASSQSGICNQPQHF
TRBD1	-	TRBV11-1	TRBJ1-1	TGTGCCAGCAGCTTAACCGGGACAGGGATTGAAGCTTTCTTT	CASSLTGTGIEAFF
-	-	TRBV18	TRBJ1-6	TGTGCCAGCTCACGACACGAGGGGGGCGTCAATTCACCCCTCCACTTT	CASSRHEGGVNSPLHF
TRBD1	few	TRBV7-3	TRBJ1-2	TGTGCCAGCAGCCCCGGACAGGCGGGCTATGGCTACACCTTC	CASSPGQAGYGYTF
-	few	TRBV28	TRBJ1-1	TGTGCCAGCCAGAGGGGGAACACTGAAGCTTTCTTT	CASQRGNTEAFF
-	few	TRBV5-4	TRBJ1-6	TGTGCCAGCAGCTTGGATGTTACAGGGAATTCACCCCTCCACTTT	CASSLDVTGNSPLHF
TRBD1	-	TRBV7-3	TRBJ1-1	TGTGCCAGCAGCAGAGAGGCAGGGGGCATCACTGAAGCTTTCTTT	CASSREAGGITEAFF
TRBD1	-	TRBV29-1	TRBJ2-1	TGCAGCGTTGAAGGGACAGGGGAAAATGAGCAGTTCTTC	CSVEGTGENEQFF
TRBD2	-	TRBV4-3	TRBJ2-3	TGCGCCAGCAGCCAAGATCCCGGGGGGGACACAGATACGCAGTATTTT	CASSQDPGGDTDTQYF
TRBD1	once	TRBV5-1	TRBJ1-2	TGCGCCAGCAGCTTATATGCAGGGGGCCACCGTAACTATGGCTACACCTTC	CASSLYAGGHRNYGYTF
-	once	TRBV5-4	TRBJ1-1	TGTGCCAGCAGTCTTGGATGGGGCCTGAACACTGAAGCTTTCTTT	CASSLGWGLNTEAFF
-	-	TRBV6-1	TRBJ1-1	TGTGCCAGCAGTGAATTTTGGGTCCGCTTGATGAACACTGAAGCTTTCTTT	CASSEFWVRLMNTEAFF
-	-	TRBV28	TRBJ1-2	TGTGCAACACAGGTGGTGGGGGCTGGCTATGGCTACACCTTC	CATQVVGAGYGYTF
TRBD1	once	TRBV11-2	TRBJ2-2	TGTGCCAGCAGCGACGGACAGGGGAGTTCGGGGGAGCTGTTTTTT	CASSDGQGSSGELFF
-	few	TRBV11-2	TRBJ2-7	TGTGCCAGCAGCCGCGGACAGACGTTTTACGAGCAGTACTTC	CASSRGQTFYEQYF
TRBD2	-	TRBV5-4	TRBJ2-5	TGTGCCAGCAGCCGGACTAGCGGGAGCCCCCAAGAGACCCAGTACTTC	CASSRTSGSPQETQYF
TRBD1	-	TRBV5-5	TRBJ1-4	TGTGCCAGCAGCACGGGACAGGGTGGCGAAAAACTGTTTTTT	CASSTGQGGEKLFF
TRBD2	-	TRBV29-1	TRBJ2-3	TGCAGCGTTCCTAGCGGGGGGAGCACAGATACGCAGTATTTT	CSVPSGGSTDTQYF
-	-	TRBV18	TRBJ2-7	TGTGCCAGCTCACCACTAGTGGCTCCCCGAAACTCCTACGAGCAGTACTTC	CASSPLVAPRNSYEQYF
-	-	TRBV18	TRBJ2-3	TGTGCCAGCTCACCTCCTAGCACAGATACGCAGTATTTT	CASSPPSTDTQYF
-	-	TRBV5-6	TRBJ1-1	TGTGCCAGCAGCTTGATAGTTACGGGTGGGACTGAAGCTTTCTTT	CASSLIVTGGTEAFF
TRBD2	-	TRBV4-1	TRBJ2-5	TGCGCCAGCCGGAGGACTAGCGGGATCCAAGAGACCCAGTACTTC	CASRRTSGIQETQYF
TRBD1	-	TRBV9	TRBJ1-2	TGTGCCAGCAGCGAGACAGGGCTACACTATGGCTACACCTTC	CASSETGLHYGYTF
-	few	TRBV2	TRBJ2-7	TGTGCCAGCCTTAGAGGCAGACTCTCCTACGAGCAGTACTTC	CASLRGRLSYEQYF
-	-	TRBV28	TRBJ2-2	TGTGCCAGCAGTTTACATGGAAATGGCGGGGAGCTGTTTTTT	CASSLHGNGGELFF
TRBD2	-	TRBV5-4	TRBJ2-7	TGTGCCAGCAGCTTGGACGCGGGAGGGATCGAGCAGTACTTC	CASSLDAGGIEQYF
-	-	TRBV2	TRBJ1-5	TGTGCCAGCAGCATGTATAGCAATCAGCCCCAGCATTTT	CASSMYSNQPQHF